The entry below gives a single T cell receptor beta chain sequence along with its context. Sequencing was performed with immunoSEQ multiplex PCR; in TCRdb, only in-frame clones are kept and a portion is missing. The table has about 750,000 clones, roughly 92% seen once. The data were taken from a study of shared clonotypes between healthy human individuals. In the naive CD8 group, cells lacked CD45RO and were positively selected for CCR7, so terminally differentiated effector memory CD45RA+ cells were left out. The sample was naive CD8+ T cells sorted from blood. The source is a man younger than 45 in good health.

CDR3 loop: CASSMSGQGSGEQYF. As DNA, the CDR3 is TGTGCCAGTAGTATGAGTGGACAGGGTAGTGGCGAGCAGTACTTC. The chain employs TRBV19 and TRBJ2-7; TRBD1 agrees at 8 bases. The germline gives CDR1 LNHDA, CDR2 SQIVND (reference sequence). CDR3 length: 15 amino acids. V lost 3 bases and J lost 6; bases outside the gene matches: 10. Full variable domain (missing parts from reference TRBV19 and TRBJ2-7): DGGITQSPKYLFRKEGQNVTLSCEQNLNHDAMYWYRQDPGQGLRLIYYSQIVNDFQKGDIAEGYSVSREKKESFPLTVTSAQKNPTAFYLCASSMSGQGSGEQYFGPGTRLTVT.